This T cell receptor beta chain stems from a study of blood T cells in healthy people across ages. Next came a second PCR, run for about 7 to 12 cycles, which used a sample-barcoded 5' primer along with a J-beta primer mix. Paired-end reads containing CDR3 totaled no fewer than 2.5 million for each sample. Via MiXCR, TCRdb re-called the 5' RACE reads, giving one row per CDR3 protein. The data hold some 1 million distinct CDR3 sequences, with 40% to 50% observed a single time. Regarding the study as a whole: With donor CMV status unknown, expanded clonotype changes were possibly confounded. Estimated diversity across one million T cells was deemed an underestimate.

Details on this clonotype: Its matching antigen is unknown.

V lost 0 bases and J lost 4, with 16 bases in between. Germline CDR1 reads LNHNV; CDR2 reads YYDKDF (reference sequence). This CDR3 comprises 16 residues. Sequencing was performed on blood. The sequence came from a woman aged 55 to 70 in good health. This chain joins TRBV15 and TRBJ2-7; possibly TRBD2 for D (6 bases). The CDR3 DNA is TGTGCCACCAGCAGAGATAAAAGGGAGGTCTCGTACGAGCAGTACTTC. As protein: CATSRDKREVSYEQYF.